A selection of T cell receptor beta chains follows, all from one sample in a study of cytomegalovirus exposure and HLA in healthy donors. The assay was immunoSEQ multiplex PCR, and TCRdb's table has in-frame clones only and misses some. Seen here are approximately 150,000 clones, roughly 83% observed once, and the top ten hold roughly 10%. The specimen was PBMCs. Receptors originate from a man under 40 in good health and CMV-seropositive. The CDR3 runs from the conserved cysteine through the conserved F or W. A D gene is named only where the DNA matches it firmly. Rows may omit the clone size; those that give it use once, few, many or a size class.

j_call | clone_size | v_call | d_call | cdr3_aa | cdr3_nt
TRBJ2-2 | - | TRBV4-1 | TRBD2 | CASSLGRARNTGELFF | TGCGCCAGCAGCCTAGGGAGGGCCCGGAACACCGGGGAGCTGTTTTTT
TRBJ2-7 | - | TRBV6-5 | - | CASSYGAGTYEQYF | TGTGCCAGCAGTTACGGGGCGGGAACCTACGAGCAGTACTTC
TRBJ2-7 | - | TRBV5-1 | TRBD1 | CASSGQGTGEQYF | TGCGCCAGCAGCGGACAGGGTACGGGCGAGCAGTACTTC
TRBJ2-1 | - | TRBV5-1 | - | CASSLAENHNEQFF | TGCGCCAGCAGCTTGGCGGAGAATCACAATGAGCAGTTCTTC
TRBJ2-7 | - | TRBV5-5 | - | CASSLGGSSYEQYF | TGTGCCAGCAGCTTGGGGGGCAGCTCCTACGAGCAGTACTTC
TRBJ2-5 | - | TRBV6-5 | - | CASSPGGIQETQYF | TGTGCCAGCAGCCCCGGAGGGATACAGGAGACCCAGTACTTC
TRBJ1-5 | - | TRBV30 | - | CAWSVRPGSNQPQHF | TGTGCCTGGAGTGTTCGGCCAGGTAGCAATCAGCCCCAGCATTTT
TRBJ2-7 | - | TRBV7-3 | TRBD1 | CASSWTGGNEQYF | TGTGCCAGCAGCTGGACAGGGGGCAACGAGCAGTACTTC
TRBJ1-5 | - | TRBV28 | - | CASMPTGFGQPQHF | TGTGCCAGCATGCCGACCGGGTTTGGTCAGCCCCAGCATTTT
TRBJ1-5 | - | TRBV4-1 | TRBD1 | CASSQDQPRGNQPQHF | TGCGCCAGCAGCCAAGATCAGCCCAGGGGGAATCAGCCCCAGCATTTT
TRBJ1-2 | - | TRBV7-2 | TRBD1 | CASSLTGTGVGYTF | TGTGCCAGCAGCTTAACCGGGACAGGGGTGGGATACACCTTC
TRBJ2-1 | once | TRBV28 | - | CASKSPTRSYNEQFF | TGTGCCAGCAAGTCCCCGACGCGGTCCTACAATGAGCAGTTCTTC
TRBJ2-1 | - | TRBV5-4 | TRBD1 | CASSPWDRLNEQFF | TGTGCCAGCAGCCCCTGGGACAGACTAAATGAGCAGTTCTTC
TRBJ2-1 | - | TRBV9 | TRBD2 | CASSPRTSGRGNEQFF | TGTGCCAGCAGCCCCCGGACTAGCGGGAGGGGGAATGAGCAGTTCTTC
TRBJ1-2 | - | TRBV9 | - | CASSAEGGAGYGYTF | TGTGCCAGCAGCGCAGAAGGGGGGGCGGGCTATGGCTACACCTTC
TRBJ2-1 | once | TRBV6-4 | TRBD2 | CASSDSWTSIREQFF | TGTGCCAGCAGTGACTCCTGGACTAGCATTCGTGAGCAGTTCTTC
TRBJ2-5 | - | TRBV11-3 | TRBD2 | CASSPGASGGLYQETQYF | TGTGCCAGCAGCCCAGGGGCTAGCGGGGGCTTGTACCAAGAGACCCAGTACTTC
TRBJ2-7 | - | TRBV9 | TRBD2 | CASSVGRLAGGTYEQYF | TGTGCCAGCAGCGTAGGCCGTCTAGCGGGAGGCACCTACGAGCAGTACTTC
TRBJ2-6 | few | TRBV5-4 | - | CASSLVGAGANVLTF | TGTGCCAGCAGCTTGGTAGGGGCTGGGGCCAACGTCCTGACTTTC
TRBJ2-2 | - | TRBV15 | - | CATSRDQEGSTGELFF | TGTGCCACCAGCAGAGATCAGGAGGGCTCCACCGGGGAGCTGTTTTTT
TRBJ1-1 | - | TRBV6-5 | TRBD1 | CASSRGQGAKTEAFF | TGTGCCAGCAGTCGTGGACAGGGGGCGAAGACTGAAGCTTTCTTT
TRBJ2-1 | - | TRBV11-2 | - | CASSLMSGHGSYNEQFF | TGTGCCAGCAGCCTGATGTCGGGTCACGGGTCCTACAATGAGCAGTTCTTC
TRBJ1-5 | few | TRBV2 | - | CASVAGNRNQPQHF | TGTGCCAGCGTCGCAGGGAATCGCAATCAGCCCCAGCATTTT
TRBJ1-3 | - | TRBV5-4 | - | CASSHPGQSSGNTIYF | TGTGCCAGCAGCCACCCGGGACAAAGCTCTGGAAACACCATATATTTT
TRBJ2-7 | - | TRBV29-1 | TRBD1 | CSVEQGAFYEQYF | TGCAGCGTTGAGCAGGGGGCCTTCTACGAGCAGTACTTC
TRBJ1-2 | - | TRBV10-3 | - | CAISDTTGLDSYTF | TGTGCCATCAGTGATACCACAGGGCTCGATAGCTACACCTTC
TRBJ1-1 | - | TRBV19 | TRBD1 | CASSRRQGVWGTEAFF | TGTGCCAGTAGCCGTCGACAGGGGGTTTGGGGCACTGAAGCTTTCTTT
TRBJ2-5 | - | TRBV29-1 | - | CSVESQVGSGETQYF | TGCAGCGTTGAATCCCAGGTGGGATCGGGGGAGACCCAGTACTTC
TRBJ1-1 | once | TRBV6-5 | - | CASSPGARNTEAFF | TGTGCCAGCAGTCCTGGGGCAAGAAACACTGAAGCTTTCTTT
TRBJ1-5 | - | TRBV5-8 | TRBD1 | CASTLWGQRNQPQHF | TGTGCCAGCACCCTGTGGGGACAGCGCAATCAGCCCCAGCATTTT
TRBJ2-1 | - | TRBV7-2 | TRBD2 | CASSSDGLGGEQFF | TGTGCCAGCAGCTCGGACGGCCTGGGAGGGGAGCAGTTCTTC
TRBJ1-2 | - | TRBV21-1 | - | CASSKMGGNRGILGYTF | TGTGCCAGCAGCAAAATGGGTGGTAACAGGGGGATTCTAGGCTACACCTTC
TRBJ2-1 | once | TRBV6-4 | - | CASSPTAFNEQFF | TGTGCCAGCAGCCCAACAGCTTTCAATGAGCAGTTCTTC
TRBJ2-5 | - | TRBV9 | TRBD1 | CASTRTGGRETQYF | TGTGCCAGCACCCGAACAGGGGGCAGGGAGACCCAGTACTTC
TRBJ2-3 | - | TRBV5-1 | - | CASSRKMQGPDTQYF | TGCGCCAGCAGCCGAAAGATGCAGGGTCCAGATACGCAGTATTTT
TRBJ2-3 | - | TRBV27 | TRBD1 | CASSAKPGTGGPTDTQYF | TGTGCCAGCAGTGCTAAGCCGGGGACAGGGGGACCCACAGATACGCAGTATTTT
TRBJ2-1 | - | TRBV19 | - | CASSSGAFVAEQFF | TGTGCCAGTAGTAGCGGGGCCTTCGTCGCTGAGCAGTTCTTC
TRBJ2-2 | - | TRBV19 | - | CASMRSANTGELFF | TGTGCCAGTATGCGGAGCGCGAACACCGGGGAGCTGTTTTTT
TRBJ2-4 | - | TRBV6-1 | - | CAARGGAQNIQYF | TGTGCCGCCCGAGGGGGGGCCCAAAACATTCAGTACTTC
TRBJ2-1 | few | TRBV11-2 | TRBD2 | CASSDASGRAQSSYNEQFF | TGTGCCAGCAGCGACGCTAGCGGGAGGGCCCAAAGCTCCTACAATGAGCAGTTCTTC
TRBJ1-2 | - | TRBV27 | TRBD1 | CASSTGVDGYTF | TGTGCCAGCAGTACAGGGGTGGATGGCTACACCTTC
TRBJ2-2 | - | TRBV6-5 | TRBD1 | CASRPGTGNTGELFF | TGTGCCAGCAGGCCCGGGACAGGCAACACCGGGGAGCTGTTTTTT
TRBJ2-1 | - | TRBV7-2 | TRBD2 | CASSLALIGGGYNEQFF | TGTGCCAGCAGCTTAGCGCTAATTGGCGGGGGGTACAATGAGCAGTTCTTC
TRBJ2-1 | once | TRBV13 | - | CASSPNWFAGSYNEQFF | TGTGCCAGCAGCCCTAACTGGTTCGCGGGCTCCTACAATGAGCAGTTCTTC
TRBJ2-1 | - | TRBV2 | TRBD2 | CASSGGLAGGGSYNEQFF | TGTGCCAGCAGTGGGGGACTAGCGGGAGGAGGTTCCTACAATGAGCAGTTCTTC
TRBJ2-2 | - | TRBV7-2 | TRBD2 | CASSLKRGPLNTGELFF | TGTGCCAGCAGCTTAAAGCGGGGGCCCTTGAACACCGGGGAGCTGTTTTTT
TRBJ1-2 | - | TRBV4-2 | TRBD1 | CASSQDVSPDRVKGYTF | TGTGCCAGCAGCCAAGATGTATCCCCAGACAGGGTAAAAGGCTACACCTTC
TRBJ2-3 | - | TRBV29-1 | TRBD2 | CSVRAGADTQYF | TGCAGCGTTAGAGCGGGAGCAGATACGCAGTATTTT
TRBJ2-3 | - | TRBV6-1 | TRBD2 | CATYPRREVTQYF | TGTGCCACCTACCCCAGGCGGGAGGTTACGCAGTATTTT
TRBJ1-5 | - | TRBV19 | TRBD1 | CASRYRGSNQPQHF | TGTGCCAGTAGGTACAGGGGGAGCAATCAGCCCCAGCATTTT
TRBJ1-1 | - | TRBV27 | - | CASSFRGGGLPEAFF | TGTGCCAGCAGTTTTAGGGGGGGCGGTCTCCCTGAAGCTTTCTTT
TRBJ2-5 | few | TRBV12-5 | TRBD1 | CASGLGTGTGRETQYF | TGTGCTAGTGGTCTGGGGACCGGGACAGGGCGAGAGACCCAGTACTTC
TRBJ1-5 | - | TRBV27 | - | CASSLSWGGNQPQHF | TGTGCCAGCAGTTTATCATGGGGGGGGAATCAGCCCCAGCATTTT
TRBJ2-7 | - | TRBV7-6 | TRBD2 | CASSLGVGGGNSYEQYF | TGTGCCAGCAGCTTAGGAGTCGGCGGGGGGAACTCCTACGAGCAGTACTTC
TRBJ1-2 | many | TRBV6-1 | TRBD1 | CASSDGTGNGYTF | TGTGCCAGCAGTGACGGGACAGGGAATGGCTACACCTTC
TRBJ1-1 | - | TRBV7-6 | - | CASSLAAGTTEAFF | TGTGCCAGCAGCTTAGCCGCCGGGACAACTGAAGCTTTCTTT
TRBJ1-2 | - | TRBV18 | - | CASSPTANYGYTF | TGTGCCAGCTCACCGACAGCTAACTATGGCTACACCTTC
TRBJ2-3 | - | TRBV29-1 | TRBD1 | CSVTTGGYTTDTQYF | TGCAGCGTCACGACAGGGGGCTATACCACAGATACGCAGTATTTT